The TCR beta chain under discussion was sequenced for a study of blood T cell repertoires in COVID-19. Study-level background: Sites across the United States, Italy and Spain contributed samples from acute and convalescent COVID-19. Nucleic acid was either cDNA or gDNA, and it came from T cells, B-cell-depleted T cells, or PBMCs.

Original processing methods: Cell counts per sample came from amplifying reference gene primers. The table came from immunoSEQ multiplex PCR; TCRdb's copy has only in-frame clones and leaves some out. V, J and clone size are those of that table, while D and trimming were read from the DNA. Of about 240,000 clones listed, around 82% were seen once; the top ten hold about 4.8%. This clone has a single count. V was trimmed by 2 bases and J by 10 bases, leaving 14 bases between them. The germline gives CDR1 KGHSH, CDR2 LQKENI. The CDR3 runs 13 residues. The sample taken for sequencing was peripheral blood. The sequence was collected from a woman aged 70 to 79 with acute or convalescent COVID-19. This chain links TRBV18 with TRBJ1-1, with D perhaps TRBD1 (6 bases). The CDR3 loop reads CASSPNRESIAFF. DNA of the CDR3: TGTGCCAGCTCACCAAACAGGGAGTCCATAGCTTTCTTT.